What follows describes a single T cell receptor beta chain. Germline lookup yields CDR1 SGHAT and CDR2 FQNNGV. The CDR3 has 16 amino acids. Trimming stripped 1 base from V and 8 bases from J, with 20 bases between. Libraries were prepared by immunoSEQ multiplex PCR; TCRdb keeps only in-frame clonotypes and omits some of them. The sample lists 65,000 to 75,000 clones, approximately 80% occurring once. These data belong to a study of early stage breast cancer tumors. The chain carries TRBV11-2 and TRBJ1-2; perhaps TRBD1 as D (5 bases). The receptor's source is a person aged 40 to 49 with breast cancer. The sample was blood. The DNA for the CDR3 is TGTGCCAGCAGCTTAGGCCAGGGCCACTGGAGTGTCGGCTACACCTTC. Its translation: CASSLGQGHWSVGYTF.